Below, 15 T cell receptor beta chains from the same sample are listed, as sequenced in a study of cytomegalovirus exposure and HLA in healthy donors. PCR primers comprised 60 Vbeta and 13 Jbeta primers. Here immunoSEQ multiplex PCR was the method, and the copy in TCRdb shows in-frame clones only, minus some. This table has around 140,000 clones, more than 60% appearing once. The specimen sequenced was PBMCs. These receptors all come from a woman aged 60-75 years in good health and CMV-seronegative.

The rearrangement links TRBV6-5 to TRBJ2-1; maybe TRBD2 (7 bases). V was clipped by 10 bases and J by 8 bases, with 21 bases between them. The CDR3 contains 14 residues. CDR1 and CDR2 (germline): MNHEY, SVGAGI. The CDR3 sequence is CATKPRGRGDEQFF. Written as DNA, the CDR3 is TGTGCCACCAAGCCCCGAGGGAGGGGGGATGAGCAGTTCTTC.

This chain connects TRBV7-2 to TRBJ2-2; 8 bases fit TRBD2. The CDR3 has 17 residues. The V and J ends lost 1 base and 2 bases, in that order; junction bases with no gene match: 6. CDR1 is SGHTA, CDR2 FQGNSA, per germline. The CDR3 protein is CASSLVAAGDNTGELFF. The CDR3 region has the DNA TGTGCCAGCAGCTTAGTAGCAGCGGGGGATAACACCGGGGAGCTGTTTTTT.

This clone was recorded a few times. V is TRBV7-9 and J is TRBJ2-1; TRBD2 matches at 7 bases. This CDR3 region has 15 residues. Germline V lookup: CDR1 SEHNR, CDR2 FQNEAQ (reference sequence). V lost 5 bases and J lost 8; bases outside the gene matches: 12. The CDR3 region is CASSPDGRENHEQFF. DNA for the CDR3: TGTGCCAGCAGCCCAGATGGGCGGGAGAACCATGAGCAGTTCTTC.

The CDR3 DNA sequence: TGTGCCAGCAGAACCCCAGGGTTCAACGAGCAGTACTTC. It is translated as CASRTPGFNEQYF. J is TRBJ2-7 and V is TRBV6-5; D is possibly TRBD1 (5 bases). The CDR3 loop spans 13 amino acids. CDR1 is MNHEY, CDR2 SVGAGI, per germline. The V gene lost 6 bases and the J gene lost 5 bases, with 14 bases spanning the gap.

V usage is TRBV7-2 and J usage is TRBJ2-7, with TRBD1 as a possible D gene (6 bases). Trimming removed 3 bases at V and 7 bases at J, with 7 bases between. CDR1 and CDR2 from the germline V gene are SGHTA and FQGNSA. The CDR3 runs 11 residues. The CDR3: CASSFTGEQYF. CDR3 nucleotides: TGTGCCAGCAGCTTTACAGGGGAGCAGTACTTC. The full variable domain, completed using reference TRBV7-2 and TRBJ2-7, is GAGVSQSPSNKVTEKGKDVELRCDPISGHTALYWYRQSLGQGLEFLIYFQGNSAPDKSGLPSDRFSAERTGGSVSTLTIQRTQQEDSAVYLCASSFTGEQYFGPGTRLTVT.

CDR3 bases: TGTGCCACCAGCAGAGTCTGGGCCAGGGGGCCAGGGGCCAACGTCCTGACTTTC. This gives the protein CATSRVWARGPGANVLTF. The chain links TRBV15 to TRBJ2-6, with 8 positions matching TRBD1. The V gene's germline CDR1 is LNHNV and CDR2 YYDKDF (reference sequence). The CDR3 is made up of 18 amino acids. J lost 4 bases, V lost 1 base, and 9 bases had no gene match.

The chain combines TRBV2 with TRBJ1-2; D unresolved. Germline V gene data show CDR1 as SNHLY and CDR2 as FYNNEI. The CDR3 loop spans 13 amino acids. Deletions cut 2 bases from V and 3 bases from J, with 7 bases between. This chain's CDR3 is CASSEFPDYGYTF. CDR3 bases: TGTGCCAGCAGTGAATTCCCGGACTATGGCTACACCTTC.

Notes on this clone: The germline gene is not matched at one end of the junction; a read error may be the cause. The CDR3 sequence is CASSSMTSAPSGVF. The CDR3 DNA follows: TGTGCCAGCAGTTCGATGACTAGCGCGCCGAGTGGGGTCTTC. The chain couples TRBV2 to TRBJ2-1, with 8 bases identical to TRBD2. CDR1 SNHLY and CDR2 FYNNEI come from the germline V gene. CDR3 size: 14 residues.

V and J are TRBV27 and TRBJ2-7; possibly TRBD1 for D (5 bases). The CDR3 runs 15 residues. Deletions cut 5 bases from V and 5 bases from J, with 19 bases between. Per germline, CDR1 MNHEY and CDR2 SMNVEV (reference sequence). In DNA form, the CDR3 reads TGTGCCAGCAGTAGGGGTACCGGGTTGTTCCACGAGCAGTACTTC. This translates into CASSRGTGLFHEQYF.

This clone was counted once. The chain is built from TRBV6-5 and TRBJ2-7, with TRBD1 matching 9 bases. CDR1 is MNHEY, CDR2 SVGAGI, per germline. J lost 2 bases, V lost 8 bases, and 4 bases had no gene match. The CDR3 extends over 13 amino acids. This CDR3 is CASGRTGAYEQYF. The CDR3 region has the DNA TGTGCCAGCGGTCGGACAGGGGCCTACGAGCAGTACTTC.

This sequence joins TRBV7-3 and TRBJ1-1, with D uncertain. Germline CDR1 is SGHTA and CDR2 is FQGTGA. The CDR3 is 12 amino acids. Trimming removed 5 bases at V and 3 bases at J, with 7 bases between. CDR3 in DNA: TGTGCCAGCAGCACTCGATACACTGAAGCTTTCTTT. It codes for CASSTRYTEAFF.

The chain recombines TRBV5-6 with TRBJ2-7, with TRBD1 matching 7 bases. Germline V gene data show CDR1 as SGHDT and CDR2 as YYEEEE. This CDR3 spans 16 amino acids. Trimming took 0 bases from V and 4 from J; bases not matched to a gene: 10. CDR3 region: CASSLGQGARGYEQYF. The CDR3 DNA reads TGTGCCAGCAGCTTGGGACAGGGAGCTAGGGGATACGAGCAGTACTTC.

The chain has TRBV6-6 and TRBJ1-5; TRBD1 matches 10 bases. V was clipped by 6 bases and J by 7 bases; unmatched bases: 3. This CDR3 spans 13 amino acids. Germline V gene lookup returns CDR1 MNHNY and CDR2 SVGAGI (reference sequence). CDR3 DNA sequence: TGTGCCAGCAGAGGACAGGGGGGACAGCCCCAGCATTTT. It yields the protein CASRGQGGQPQHF.

CDR3 protein: CASSNFFGAGVLYEQYF. Written as DNA, the CDR3 is TGTGCCAGTAGTAATTTTTTTGGAGCAGGGGTCCTCTACGAGCAGTACTTC. V is TRBV19 and J is TRBJ2-7, with D perhaps TRBD1 (6 bases). Trimming shortened V by 4 bases and J by 3 bases, and 22 bases separated the two germline ends. The CDR3 loop spans 17 amino acids. Germline-derived CDR1 and CDR2 are LNHDA and SQIVND (reference sequence).

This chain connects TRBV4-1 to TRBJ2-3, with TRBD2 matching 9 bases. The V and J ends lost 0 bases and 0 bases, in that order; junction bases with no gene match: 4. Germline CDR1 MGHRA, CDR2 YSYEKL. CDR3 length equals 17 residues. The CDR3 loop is CASSQDAAGGSTDTQYF. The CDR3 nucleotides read TGCGCCAGCAGCCAAGATGCCGCGGGGGGGAGCACAGATACGCAGTATTTT.